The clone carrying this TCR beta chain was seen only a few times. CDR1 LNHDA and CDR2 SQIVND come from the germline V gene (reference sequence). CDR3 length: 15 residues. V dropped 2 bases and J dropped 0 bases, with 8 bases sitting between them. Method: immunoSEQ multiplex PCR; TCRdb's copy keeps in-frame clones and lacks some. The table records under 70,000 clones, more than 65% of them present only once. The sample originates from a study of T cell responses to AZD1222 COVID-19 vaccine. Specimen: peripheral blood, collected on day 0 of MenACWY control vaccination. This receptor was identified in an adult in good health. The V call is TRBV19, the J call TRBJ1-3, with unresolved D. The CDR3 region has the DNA TGTGCCAGTAGTATAAGAGGCAGCTCTGGAAACACCATATATTTT. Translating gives CASSIRGSSGNTIYF.